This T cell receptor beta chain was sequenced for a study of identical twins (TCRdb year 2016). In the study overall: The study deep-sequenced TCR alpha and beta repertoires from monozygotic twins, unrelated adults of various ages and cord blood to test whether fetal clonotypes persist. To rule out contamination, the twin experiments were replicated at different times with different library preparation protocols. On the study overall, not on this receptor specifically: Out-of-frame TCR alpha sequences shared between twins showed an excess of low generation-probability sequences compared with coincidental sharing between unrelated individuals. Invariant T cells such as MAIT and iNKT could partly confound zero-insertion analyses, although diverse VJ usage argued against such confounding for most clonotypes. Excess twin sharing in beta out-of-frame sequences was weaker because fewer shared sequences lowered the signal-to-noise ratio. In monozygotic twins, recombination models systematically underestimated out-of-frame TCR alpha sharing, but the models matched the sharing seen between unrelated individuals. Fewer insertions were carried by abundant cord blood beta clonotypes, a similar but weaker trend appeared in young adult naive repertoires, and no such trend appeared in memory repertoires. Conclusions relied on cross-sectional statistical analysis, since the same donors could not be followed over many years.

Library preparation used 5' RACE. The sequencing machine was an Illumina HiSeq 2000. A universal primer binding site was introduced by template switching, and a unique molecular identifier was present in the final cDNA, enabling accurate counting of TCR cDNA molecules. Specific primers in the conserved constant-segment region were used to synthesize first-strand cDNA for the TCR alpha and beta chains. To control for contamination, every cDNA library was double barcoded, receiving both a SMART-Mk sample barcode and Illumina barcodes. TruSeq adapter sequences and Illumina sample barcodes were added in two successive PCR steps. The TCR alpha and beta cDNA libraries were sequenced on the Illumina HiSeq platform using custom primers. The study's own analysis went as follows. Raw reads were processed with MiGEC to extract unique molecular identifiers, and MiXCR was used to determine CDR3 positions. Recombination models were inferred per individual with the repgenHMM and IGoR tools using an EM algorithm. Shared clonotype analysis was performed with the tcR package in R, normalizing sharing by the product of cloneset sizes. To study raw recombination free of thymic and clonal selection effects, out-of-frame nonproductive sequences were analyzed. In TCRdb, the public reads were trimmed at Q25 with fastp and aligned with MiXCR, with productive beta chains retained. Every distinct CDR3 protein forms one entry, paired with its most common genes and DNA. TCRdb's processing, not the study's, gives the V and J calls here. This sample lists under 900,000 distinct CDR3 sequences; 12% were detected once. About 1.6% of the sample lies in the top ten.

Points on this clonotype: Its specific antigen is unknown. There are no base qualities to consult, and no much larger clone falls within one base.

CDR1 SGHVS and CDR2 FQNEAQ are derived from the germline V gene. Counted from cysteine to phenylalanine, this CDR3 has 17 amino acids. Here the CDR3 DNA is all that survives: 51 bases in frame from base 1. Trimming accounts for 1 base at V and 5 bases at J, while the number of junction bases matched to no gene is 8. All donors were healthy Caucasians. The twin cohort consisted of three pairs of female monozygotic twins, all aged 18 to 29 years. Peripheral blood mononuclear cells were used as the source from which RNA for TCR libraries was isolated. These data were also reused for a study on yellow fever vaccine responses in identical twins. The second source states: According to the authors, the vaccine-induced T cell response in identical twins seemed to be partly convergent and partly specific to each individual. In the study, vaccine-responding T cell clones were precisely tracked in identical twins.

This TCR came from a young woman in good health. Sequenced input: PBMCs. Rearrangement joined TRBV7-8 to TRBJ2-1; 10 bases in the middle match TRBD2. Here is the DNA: TGTGCCAGCAGCTTAGTGTCTCCTAGCGGGGGCAACAATGAGCAGTTCTTC. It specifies CASSLVSPSGGNNEQFF.